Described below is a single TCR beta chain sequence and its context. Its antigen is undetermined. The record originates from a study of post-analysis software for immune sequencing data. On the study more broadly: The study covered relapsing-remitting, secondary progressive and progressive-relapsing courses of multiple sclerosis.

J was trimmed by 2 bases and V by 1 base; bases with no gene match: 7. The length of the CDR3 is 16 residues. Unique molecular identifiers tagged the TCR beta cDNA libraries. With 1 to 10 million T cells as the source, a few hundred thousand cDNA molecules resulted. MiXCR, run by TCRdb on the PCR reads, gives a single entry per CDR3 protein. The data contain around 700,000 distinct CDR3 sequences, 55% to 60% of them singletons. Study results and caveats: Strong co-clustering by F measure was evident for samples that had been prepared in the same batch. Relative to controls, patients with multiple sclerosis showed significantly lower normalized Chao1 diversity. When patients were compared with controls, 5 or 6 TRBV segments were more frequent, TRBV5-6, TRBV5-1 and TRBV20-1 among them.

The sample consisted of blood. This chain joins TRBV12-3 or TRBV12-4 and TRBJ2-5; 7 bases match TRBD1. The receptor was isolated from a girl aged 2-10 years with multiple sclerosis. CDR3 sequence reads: CASSLGDRVGQETQYF. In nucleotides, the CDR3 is TGTGCCAGCAGTTTAGGTGACAGGGTTGGACAAGAGACCCAGTACTTC.